What follows are 6 T cell receptor beta chains derived from one specimen sequenced in a study of T cell repertoires in cytomegalovirus infection (dated by TCRdb to 2018 to 2020). These receptors' targets are unknown. What the treatment or condition label conveys for this sample: in vitro stimulation with specific CMV peptide epitopes to enrich CMV-specific T cells. For sequencing, an Illumina HiSeq 1500 was employed. TCRdb handled the public reads itself, with Q25 trimming in fastp and clone calling in MiXCR, and kept productive beta chains. Under each unique CDR3 protein, matching rows form one entry showing the most common genes and DNA. This sample holds about 900,000 distinct CDR3 sequences; approximately 33% were observed only once. The ten largest clones add up to around 15% of the sample. Material: cultured CD8+ T cells from PBMCs, obtained from culture after CMV antigen stimulation. These receptors were taken from a human donor in good health (CMV status not recorded). Some clones in this sample may be carry-over from other donors' samples.

This clonotype occurred a few times. CDR3 amino acids: CASSETDRPRNEQFF. In DNA, the CDR3 is TGTGCCAGCAGCGAGACGGACAGGCCGAGGAATGAGCAGTTCTTC. The V call is TRBV9, the J call TRBJ2-1, with 7 bases matching TRBD1. This CDR3 comprises 15 residues. With 3 bases clipped from V and 7 bases from J, the junction kept 10 bases outside the gene matches. In germline, CDR1 is SGDLS, CDR2 YYNGEE.

The V call is TRBV5-1, the J call TRBJ1-1, with D possibly matching TRBD1 (5 bases). CDR3 size: 16 residues. From germline, CDR1 is SGHRS and CDR2 YFSETQ. V lost 3 bases and J lost 0, with 15 bases in between. DNA of the CDR3: TGCGCCAGCAGCTCCTCCGCGACAGACATGAACACTGAAGCTTTCTTT. Translating gives CASSSSATDMNTEAFF.

This clonotype has just a few counts. The J gene is TRBJ1-1, the V gene TRBV7-8; D gene unclear. The V end lost 5 bases, the J end lost 4 bases, and 11 bases lay between the germline ends. This CDR3 region has 13 residues. Per germline, CDR1 SGHVS and CDR2 FQNEAQ. The CDR3 DNA is TGTGCCAGCAGCCCTGATTGGGGCACTGAAGCTTTCTTT. As protein: CASSPDWGTEAFF.

This chain joins TRBV7-9 and TRBJ1-3; D remains unclear. Per the germline V gene, CDR1 is SEHNR and CDR2 is FQNEAQ (reference sequence). Trimming took off 11 bases at V and 0 bases at J, with 11 bases between the two ends. The CDR3 covers 13 residues. The CDR3: CALVGSSGNTIYF. The CDR3 nucleotides read TGTGCCTTAGTGGGCAGCTCTGGAAACACCATATATTTT.

The chain links TRBV7-9 to TRBJ2-7, with 8 bases lining up with TRBD2. The V segment lost 5 bases and the J segment 3 bases; nucleotides outside the gene matches: 6. Germline V CDR1 and CDR2: SEHNR, FQNEAQ (reference sequence). The CDR3 contains 14 residues. The CDR3, as DNA: TGTGCCAGCAGCCCCTCCGGGGGGGGCTACGAGCAGTACGTC. It codes for CASSPSGGGYEQYV.

The chain is built from TRBV6-2 or TRBV6-3 and TRBJ1-1; D gene uncertain. Germline-derived CDR1 and CDR2 are MNHEY and SVGEGT. The CDR3 is 12 amino acids. Trimming took off 2 bases at V and 8 bases at J, with 9 bases between the two ends. CDR3 nucleotide sequence: TGTGCCAGCAGTTACCCCTGGGTCGAAGCTTTCTTT. The encoded protein is CASSYPWVEAFF.